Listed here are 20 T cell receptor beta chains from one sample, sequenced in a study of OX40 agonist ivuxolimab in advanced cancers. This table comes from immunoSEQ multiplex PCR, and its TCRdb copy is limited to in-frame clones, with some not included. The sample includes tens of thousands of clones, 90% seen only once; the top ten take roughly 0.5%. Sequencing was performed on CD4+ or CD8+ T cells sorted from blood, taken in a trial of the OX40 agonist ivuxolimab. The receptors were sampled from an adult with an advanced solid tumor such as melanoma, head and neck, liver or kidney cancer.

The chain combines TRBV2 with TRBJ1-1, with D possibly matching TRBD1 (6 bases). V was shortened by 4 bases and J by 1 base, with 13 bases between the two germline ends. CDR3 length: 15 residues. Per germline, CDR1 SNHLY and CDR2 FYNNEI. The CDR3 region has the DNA TGTGCCAGCAGTGCATCAGGGGTCTCGAACACTGAAGCTTTCTTT. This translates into CASSASGVSNTEAFF.

CDR3 DNA: TGTGCCAGCAGTTACACGGGAGCCGAGGGTGTTACGCAGTATTTT. It yields the protein CASSYTGAEGVTQYF. V usage is TRBV6-6 and J usage is TRBJ2-3; weak D call: TRBD2 (6 bases). This CDR3 region has 15 residues. Trimming removed 2 bases at V and 8 bases at J, with 17 bases between. In germline, CDR1 is MNHNY, CDR2 SVGAGI (reference sequence).

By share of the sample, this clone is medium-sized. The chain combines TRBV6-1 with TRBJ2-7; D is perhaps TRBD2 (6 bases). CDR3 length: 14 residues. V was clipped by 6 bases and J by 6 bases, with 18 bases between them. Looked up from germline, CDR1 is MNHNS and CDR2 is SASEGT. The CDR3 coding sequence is TGTGCCAGCAGGGGACTCTTCCTCGCGTCCGAGCAGTACTTC. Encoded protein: CASRGLFLASEQYF.

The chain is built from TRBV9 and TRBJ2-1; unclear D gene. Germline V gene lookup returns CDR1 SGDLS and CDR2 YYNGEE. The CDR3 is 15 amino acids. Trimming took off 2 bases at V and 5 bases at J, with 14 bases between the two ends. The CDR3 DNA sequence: TGTGCCAGCAGCGTGGACGGATGGATCAACAATGAGCAGTTCTTC. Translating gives CASSVDGWINNEQFF.

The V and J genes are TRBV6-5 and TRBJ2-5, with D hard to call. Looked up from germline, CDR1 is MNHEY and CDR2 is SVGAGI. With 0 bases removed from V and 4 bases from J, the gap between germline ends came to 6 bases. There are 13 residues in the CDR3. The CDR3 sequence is CASSYSGLETQYF. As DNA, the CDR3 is TGTGCCAGCAGTTACTCCGGGCTAGAGACCCAGTACTTC.

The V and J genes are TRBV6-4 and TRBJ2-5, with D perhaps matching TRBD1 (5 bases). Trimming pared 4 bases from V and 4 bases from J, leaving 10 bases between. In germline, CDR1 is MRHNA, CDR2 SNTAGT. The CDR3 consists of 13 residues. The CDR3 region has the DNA TGTGCCAGCAGTGCCAGGGTTGGAGAGACCCAGTACTTC. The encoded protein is CASSARVGETQYF.

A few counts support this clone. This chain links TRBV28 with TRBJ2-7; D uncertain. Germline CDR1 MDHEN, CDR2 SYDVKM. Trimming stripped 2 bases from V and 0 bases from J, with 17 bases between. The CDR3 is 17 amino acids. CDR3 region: CASSLSFWFRGSYEQYF. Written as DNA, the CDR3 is TGTGCCAGCAGTTTAAGTTTCTGGTTCAGAGGCTCCTACGAGCAGTACTTC.

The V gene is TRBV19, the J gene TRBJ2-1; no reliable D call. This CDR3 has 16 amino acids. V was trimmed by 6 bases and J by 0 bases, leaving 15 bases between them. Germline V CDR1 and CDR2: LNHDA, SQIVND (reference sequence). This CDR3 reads CASRVDGRSSYNEQFF. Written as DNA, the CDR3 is TGTGCCAGTAGGGTGGACGGTCGGAGCTCCTACAATGAGCAGTTCTTC.

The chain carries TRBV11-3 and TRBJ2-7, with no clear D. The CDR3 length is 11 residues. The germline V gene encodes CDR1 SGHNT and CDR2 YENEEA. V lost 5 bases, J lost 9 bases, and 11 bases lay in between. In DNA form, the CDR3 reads TGTGCCAGCAGCCAAGGTAATCGGCAGTACTTC. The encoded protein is CASSQGNRQYF. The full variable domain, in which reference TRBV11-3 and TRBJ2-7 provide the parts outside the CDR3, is EAGVVQSPRYKIIEKKQPVAFWCNPISGHNTLYWYLQNLGQGPELLIRYENEEAVDDSQLPKDRFSAERLKGVDSTLKIQPAELGDSAVYLCASSQGNRQYFGPGTRLTVT.

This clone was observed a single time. The CDR3 nucleotides read TGCGCCAGCAGCCAAGATCGAGCAGTCGGGGAGCTGTTTTTT. This codes for CASSQDRAVGELFF. The V and J genes are TRBV4-1 and TRBJ2-2; D gene unclear. This CDR3 spans 14 amino acids. The V gene lost 0 bases and the J gene lost 7 bases, with 9 bases spanning the gap. CDR1 is MGHRA and CDR2 is YSYEKL in the germline V gene.

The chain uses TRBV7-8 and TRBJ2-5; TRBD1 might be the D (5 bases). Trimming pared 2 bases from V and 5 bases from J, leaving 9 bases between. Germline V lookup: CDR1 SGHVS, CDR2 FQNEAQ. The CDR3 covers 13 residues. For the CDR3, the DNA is TGTGCCAGCAGCTTACAGGGTAGTGAGACCCAGTACTTC. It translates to CASSLQGSETQYF.

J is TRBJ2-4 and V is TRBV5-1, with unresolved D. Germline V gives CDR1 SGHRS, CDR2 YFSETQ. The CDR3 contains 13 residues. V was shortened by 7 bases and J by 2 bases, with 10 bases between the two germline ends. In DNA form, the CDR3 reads TGCGCCAGCGCTGGTGTATCCAAAAACATTCAGTACTTC. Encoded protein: CASAGVSKNIQYF.

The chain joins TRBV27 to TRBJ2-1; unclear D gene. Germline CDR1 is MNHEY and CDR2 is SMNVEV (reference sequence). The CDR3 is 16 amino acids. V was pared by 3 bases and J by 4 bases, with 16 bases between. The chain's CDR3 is CASSFTPGPIYNEQFF. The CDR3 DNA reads TGTGCCAGCAGTTTCACCCCCGGACCGATATACAATGAGCAGTTCTTC.

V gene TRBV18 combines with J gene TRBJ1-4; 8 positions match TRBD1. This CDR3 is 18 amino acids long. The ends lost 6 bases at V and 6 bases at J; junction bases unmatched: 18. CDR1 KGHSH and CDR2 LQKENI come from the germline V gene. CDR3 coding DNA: TGTGCCAGCTCGCGGACAGGGTTGTCCTCCCCGCTGGATGAAAAACTGTTTTTT. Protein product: CASSRTGLSSPLDEKLFF.

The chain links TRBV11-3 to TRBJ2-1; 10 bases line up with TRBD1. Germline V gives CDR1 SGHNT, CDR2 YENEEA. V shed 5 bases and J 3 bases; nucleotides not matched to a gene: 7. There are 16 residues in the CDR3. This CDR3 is CASSSQRTGGYNEQFF. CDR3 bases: TGTGCCAGCAGCAGCCAACGGACAGGGGGCTACAATGAGCAGTTCTTC.

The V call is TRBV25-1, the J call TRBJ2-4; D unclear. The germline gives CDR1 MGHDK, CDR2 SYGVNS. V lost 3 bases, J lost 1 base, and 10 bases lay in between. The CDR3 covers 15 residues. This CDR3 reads CASSETYMAKNIQYF. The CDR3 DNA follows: TGTGCCAGCAGTGAGACCTACATGGCCAAAAACATTCAGTACTTC.

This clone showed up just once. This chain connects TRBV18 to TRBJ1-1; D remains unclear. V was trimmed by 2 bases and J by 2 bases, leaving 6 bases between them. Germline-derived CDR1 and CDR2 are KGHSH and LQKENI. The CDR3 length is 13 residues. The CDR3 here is CASSPDQNTEAFF. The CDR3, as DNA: TGTGCCAGCTCACCAGACCAAAACACTGAAGCTTTCTTT.

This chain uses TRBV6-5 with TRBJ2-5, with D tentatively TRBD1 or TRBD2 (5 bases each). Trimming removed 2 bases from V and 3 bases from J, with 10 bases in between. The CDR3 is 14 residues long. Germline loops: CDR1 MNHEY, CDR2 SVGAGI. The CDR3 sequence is CASSYQGRKETQYF. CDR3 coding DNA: TGTGCCAGCAGTTACCAGGGACGAAAAGAGACCCAGTACTTC.

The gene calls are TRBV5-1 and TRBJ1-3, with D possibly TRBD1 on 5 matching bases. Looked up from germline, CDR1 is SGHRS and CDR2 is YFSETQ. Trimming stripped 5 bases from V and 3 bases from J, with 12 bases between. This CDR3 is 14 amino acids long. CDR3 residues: CASSQDTIGNTIYF. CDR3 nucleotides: TGCGCCAGCAGTCAGGACACCATTGGAAACACCATATATTTT.

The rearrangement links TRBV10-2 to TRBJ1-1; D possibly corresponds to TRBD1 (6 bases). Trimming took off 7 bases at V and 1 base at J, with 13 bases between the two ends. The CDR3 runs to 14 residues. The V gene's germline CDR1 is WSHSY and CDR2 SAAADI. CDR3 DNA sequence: TGCGCCAGCACCGACGTGGACAGGAACACTGAAGCTTTCTTT. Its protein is CASTDVDRNTEAFF.